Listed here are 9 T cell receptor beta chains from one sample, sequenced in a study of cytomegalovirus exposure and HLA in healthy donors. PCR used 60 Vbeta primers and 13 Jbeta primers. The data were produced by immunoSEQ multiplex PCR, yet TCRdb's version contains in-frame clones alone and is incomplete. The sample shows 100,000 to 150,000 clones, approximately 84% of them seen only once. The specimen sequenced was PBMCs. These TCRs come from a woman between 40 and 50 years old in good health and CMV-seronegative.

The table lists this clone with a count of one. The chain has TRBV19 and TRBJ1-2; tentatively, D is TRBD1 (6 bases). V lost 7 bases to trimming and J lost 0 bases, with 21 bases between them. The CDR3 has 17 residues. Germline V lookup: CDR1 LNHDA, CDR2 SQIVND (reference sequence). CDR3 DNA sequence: TGTGCCAGTACCCCGGTAAACCCAGGGGCCTCTAACTATGGCTACACCTTC. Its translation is CASTPVNPGASNYGYTF.

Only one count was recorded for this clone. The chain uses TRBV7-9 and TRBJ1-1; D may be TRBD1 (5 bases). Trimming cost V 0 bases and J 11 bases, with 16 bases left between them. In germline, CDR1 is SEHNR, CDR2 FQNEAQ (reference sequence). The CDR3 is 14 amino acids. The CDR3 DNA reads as TGTGCCAGCAGCTTAGCGATGGCAGGGATTGAGGCTTTCTTT. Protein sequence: CASSLAMAGIEAFF.

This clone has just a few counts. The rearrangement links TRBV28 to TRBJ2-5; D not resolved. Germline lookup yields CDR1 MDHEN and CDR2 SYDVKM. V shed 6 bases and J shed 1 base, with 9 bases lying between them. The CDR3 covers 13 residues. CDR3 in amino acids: CASSLFFQETQYF. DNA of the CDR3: TGTGCCAGCAGCCTGTTTTTCCAAGAGACCCAGTACTTC.

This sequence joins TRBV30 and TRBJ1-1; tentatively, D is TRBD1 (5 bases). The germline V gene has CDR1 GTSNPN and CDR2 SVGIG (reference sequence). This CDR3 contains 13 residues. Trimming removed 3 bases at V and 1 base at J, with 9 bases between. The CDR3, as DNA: TGTGCCTGGAGAGTCGGGGGGAACACTGAAGCTTTCTTT. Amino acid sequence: CAWRVGGNTEAFF. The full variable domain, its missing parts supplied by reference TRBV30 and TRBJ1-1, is SQTIHQWPATLVQPVGSPLSLECTVEGTSNPNLYWYRQAAGRGLQLLFYSVGIGQISSEVPQNLSASRPQDRQFILSSKKLLLSDSGFYLCAWRVGGNTEAFFGQGTRLTVV.

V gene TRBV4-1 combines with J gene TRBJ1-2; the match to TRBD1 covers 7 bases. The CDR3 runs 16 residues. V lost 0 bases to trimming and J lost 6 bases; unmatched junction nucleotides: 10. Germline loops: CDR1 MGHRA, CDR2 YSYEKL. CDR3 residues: CASSQDNPGGRNGYTF. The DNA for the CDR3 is TGCGCCAGCAGCCAAGATAATCCAGGGGGAAGGAATGGCTACACCTTC.

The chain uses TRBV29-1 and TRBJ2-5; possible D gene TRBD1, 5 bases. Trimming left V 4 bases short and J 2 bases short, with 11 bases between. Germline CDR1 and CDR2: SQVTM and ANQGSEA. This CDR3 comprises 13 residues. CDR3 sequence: CSVGQGRQETQYF. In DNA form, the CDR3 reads TGCAGCGTTGGGCAGGGTCGTCAAGAGACCCAGTACTTC.

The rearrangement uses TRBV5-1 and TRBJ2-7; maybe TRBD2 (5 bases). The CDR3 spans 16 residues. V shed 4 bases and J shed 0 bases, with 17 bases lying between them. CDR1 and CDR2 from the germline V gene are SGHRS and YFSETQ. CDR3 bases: TGCGCCAGCAGCGAAATCGGACTCTATAGCTCCTACGAGCAGTACTTC. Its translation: CASSEIGLYSSYEQYF.

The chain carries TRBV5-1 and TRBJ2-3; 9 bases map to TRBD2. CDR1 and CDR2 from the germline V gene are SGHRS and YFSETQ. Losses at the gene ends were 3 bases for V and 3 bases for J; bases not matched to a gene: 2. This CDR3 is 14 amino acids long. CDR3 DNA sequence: TGCGCCAGCAGCTCTGCGGGGGGGACAGATACGCAGTATTTT. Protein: CASSSAGGTDTQYF.

The CDR3 loop reads CASSPFGEVSEAFF. Written as DNA, the CDR3 is TGTGCCAGCAGCCCCTTCGGGGAAGTCTCTGAAGCTTTCTTT. This chain joins TRBV7-2 and TRBJ1-1; D is ambiguous. Trimming took off 5 bases at V and 6 bases at J, with 16 bases between the two ends. Germline CDR1 is SGHTA and CDR2 is FQGNSA. CDR3 length equals 14 residues.